These 29 T cell receptor beta chains share one sample of origin, sequenced in a study of cytomegalovirus exposure and HLA in healthy donors. The PCR employed 60 Vbeta primers together with 13 Jbeta primers. The data were produced by immunoSEQ multiplex PCR, yet TCRdb's version contains in-frame clones alone and is incomplete. Among 100,000 to 150,000 clones listed, over 15% were seen once. The sample taken for sequencing was PBMCs. Every receptor here comes from a female donor in good health and CMV-seropositive.

This clone was seen ten or more times. The rearrangement links TRBV21-1 to TRBJ1-2. TRBV21-1 is a documented pseudogene. This CDR3 contains 14 residues. CDR3 nucleotides: TGTGCCAGCACCCCCCTCGGGAGGTACTATGGCTACACCTTC. Its translation is CASTPLGRYYGYTF.

Only a few counts were recorded for this clone. The chain combines TRBV19 with TRBJ2-1, with 10 bases that match TRBD1. V was pared by 3 bases and J by 9 bases, with 5 bases of the junction left unmatched. The V gene's germline CDR1 is LNHDA and CDR2 SQIVND (reference sequence). CDR3 length: 14 residues. DNA for the CDR3: TGTGCCAGTAGTATGGACAGGGGGTGGAGTGAGCAGTTCTTC. Its translation: CASSMDRGWSEQFF.

This clone was seen only a few times. This chain links TRBV30 with TRBJ2-1; possibly TRBD2 for D (6 bases). Germline V lookup: CDR1 GTSNPN, CDR2 SVGIG (reference sequence). The CDR3 totals 14 residues. With 0 bases removed from V and 9 bases from J, the gap between germline ends came to 15 bases. CDR3 amino acids: CAWSVQSKGGEQFF. In nucleotides, the CDR3 is TGTGCCTGGAGTGTACAAAGTAAGGGAGGTGAGCAGTTCTTC.

This clone was counted a few times. The chain links TRBV5-1 to TRBJ1-4; D remains unclear. Deletions cut 1 base from V and 2 bases from J, with 6 bases between. Germline CDR1 reads SGHRS; CDR2 reads YFSETQ. This CDR3 contains 14 residues. The CDR3 DNA follows: TGCGCCAGCAGCTTGTCGGGTACTAATGAAAAACTGTTTTTT. It codes for CASSLSGTNEKLFF.

V is TRBV20-1 and J is TRBJ2-5; D gene ambiguous. The CDR3 extends over 11 amino acids. Germline assignment: CDR1 DFQATT and CDR2 SNEGSKA (reference sequence). V was trimmed by 7 bases and J by 5 bases, leaving 11 bases between them. The CDR3 DNA follows: TGCAGTGTAGTGCGGCCCGAGACCCAGTACTTC. Translating it yields CSVVRPETQYF.

The V gene is TRBV7-2, the J gene TRBJ2-7; D may be TRBD2 (5 bases). CDR3 length: 12 residues. Trimming took 6 bases from V and 4 from J, leaving 10 bases between them. Germline-derived CDR1 and CDR2 are SGHTA and FQGNSA. The CDR3 bases are TGTGCCAGCAGTCCGGGATCGTACGAGCAGTACTTC. Its protein product is CASSPGSYEQYF. Together with reference TRBV7-2 and TRBJ2-7, the CDR3 gives the full variable domain: GAGVSQSPSNKVTEKGKDVELRCDPISGHTALYWYRQSLGQGLEFLIYFQGNSAPDKSGLPSDRFSAERTGGSVSTLTIQRTQQEDSAVYLCASSPGSYEQYFGPGTRLTVT.

The V gene is TRBV19, the J gene TRBJ1-5, with 7 bases aligning to TRBD1. This CDR3 has 16 residues. J was trimmed by 5 bases and V by 4 bases; bases with no gene match: 11. CDR1 and CDR2 (germline): LNHDA, SQIVND (reference sequence). The CDR3 loop reads CASSTHNRGGDQPQHF. The CDR3 coding sequence is TGTGCCAGTAGTACCCACAACAGGGGCGGGGATCAGCCCCAGCATTTT. Based on the CDR3 plus reference TRBV19 and TRBJ1-5, the full variable domain is DGGITQSPKYLFRKEGQNVTLSCEQNLNHDAMYWYRQDPGQGLRLIYYSQIVNDFQKGDIAEGYSVSREKKESFPLTVTSAQKNPTAFYLCASSTHNRGGDQPQHFGDGTRLSIL.

This sequence joins TRBV4-1 and TRBJ2-1; D unresolved. The CDR3 covers 16 residues. Trimming stripped 0 bases from V and 0 bases from J, with 9 bases between. The germline V gene has CDR1 MGHRA and CDR2 YSYEKL. In nucleotides, the CDR3 is TGCGCCAGCAGCCAAGATATGTGGCTCTCCTACAATGAGCAGTTCTTC. It specifies CASSQDMWLSYNEQFF.

The gene calls are TRBV7-2 and TRBJ2-7, with D possibly being TRBD2 (6 bases). The germline gives CDR1 SGHTA, CDR2 FQGNSA. This CDR3 has 17 amino acids. V was clipped by 3 bases and J by 0 bases, with 18 bases between them. The CDR3 nucleotides are TGTGCCAGCAGCTTCGGTAGGCGGGGCCAGAGCTCCTACGAGCAGTACTTC. Its protein is CASSFGRRGQSSYEQYF.

This clone was found a few times. The genes are TRBV14 and TRBJ2-7, with TRBD1 matching over 9 bases. V gave up 3 bases and J gave up 3 bases; unmatched junction bases: 6. Germline-derived CDR1 and CDR2 are SGHDN and FVKESK. The CDR3 has 15 residues. The CDR3 DNA reads as TGTGCCAGCAGCCACCTGGACAGGGGATTCTACGAGCAGTACTTC. Its protein is CASSHLDRGFYEQYF.

This chain joins TRBV21-1 and TRBJ2-7; the DNA was not compared with TRBD2, the D call given in the table. TRBV21-1 is classified as a pseudogene. The CDR3 sequence is 16 residues long. DNA for the CDR3: TGTGCCAGCAGCAAAACGGGGGTGCGGGGGGGTCCGGGGCAGTACTTC. Its translation: CASSKTGVRGGPGQYF.

The J gene is TRBJ2-2, the V gene TRBV28; TRBD2 might be the D (7 bases). The germline V gene has CDR1 MDHEN and CDR2 SYDVKM. The CDR3 consists of 15 residues. The V end was cut by 8 bases, the J end by 0 bases, with 13 bases between. CDR3 loop: CASGGGWPNTGELFF. CDR3 sequence (DNA): TGTGCCAGCGGGGGGGGCTGGCCGAACACCGGGGAGCTGTTTTTT. Using reference TRBV28 and TRBJ2-2 for the parts outside the CDR3, the full variable domain is DVKVTQSSRYLVKRTGEKVFLECVQDMDHENMFWYRQDPGLGLRLIYFSYDVKMKEKGDIPEGYSVSREKKERFSLILESASTNQTSMYLCASGGGWPNTGELFFGEGSRLTVL.

The chain is built from TRBV9 and TRBJ2-5; D perhaps matches TRBD2 (5 bases). This CDR3 is built from 15 residues. Per the germline V gene, CDR1 is SGDLS and CDR2 is YYNGEE. The V gene lost 0 bases and the J gene lost 5 bases, with 14 bases spanning the gap. This CDR3 is CASSVVGSRGETQYF. Here the CDR3 DNA reads TGTGCCAGCAGCGTAGTTGGGTCCCGCGGGGAGACCCAGTACTTC.

In this sample, this clone turned up a few times. The chain carries TRBV5-4 and TRBJ2-2; 8 nucleotides align to TRBD2. V was clipped by 3 bases and J by 5 bases; unmatched bases: 9. The germline CDR1 and CDR2 sequences are SGHNT and YYREEE (reference sequence). The CDR3 is 16 residues long. The CDR3 spells CASSSPRGGRTGELFF. The CDR3 region has the DNA TGTGCCAGCAGCTCGCCTCGGGGGGGACGGACCGGGGAGCTGTTTTTT. Complete variable domain (other parts from reference TRBV5-4 and TRBJ2-2): ETGVTQSPTHLIKTRGQQVTLRCSSQSGHNTVSWYQQALGQGPQFIFQYYREEENGRGNFPPRFSGLQFPNYSSELNVNALELDDSALYLCASSSPRGGRTGELFFGEGSRLTVL.

This clone showed up just a few times. The chain combines TRBV27 with TRBJ1-3; the D gene is possibly TRBD1 (6 bases). The CDR3 length is 18 residues. V was shortened by 2 bases and J by 0 bases, with 17 bases between the two germline ends. The germline V gene has CDR1 MNHEY and CDR2 SMNVEV (reference sequence). CDR3 protein: CASSLPEEGQTSGNTIYF. The CDR3, as DNA: TGTGCCAGCAGTTTACCGGAGGAAGGACAGACCTCTGGAAACACCATATATTTT.

V gene TRBV11-2 combines with J gene TRBJ2-7, with 7 bases aligning to TRBD1. Germline assignment: CDR1 SGHAT and CDR2 FQNNGV. This CDR3 comprises 15 residues. After removal of 5 bases from V and 2 bases from J, the junction contained 9 bases not matched to a gene. In nucleotides, the CDR3 is TGTGCCAGCAGCCACGGCGACAGGGATACCTACGAGCAGTACTTC. Its protein is CASSHGDRDTYEQYF.

This chain links TRBV15 with TRBJ2-3, with TRBD2 as a possible D gene (5 bases). Per the germline V gene, CDR1 is LNHNV and CDR2 is YYDKDF (reference sequence). Between the trimmed V and J ends, which lost 8 bases and 2 bases, there was a span of 8 bases. This CDR3 is 12 amino acids long. This CDR3 reads CATGDYTDTQYF. The DNA of the CDR3 is TGTGCCACCGGAGACTACACAGATACGCAGTATTTT.

This clone was recorded a few times. The chain uses TRBV7-9 and TRBJ2-7; D ambiguous. CDR1 and CDR2 (germline): SEHNR, FQNEAQ (reference sequence). The CDR3 consists of 15 residues. Trimming pared 3 bases from V and 2 bases from J, leaving 14 bases between. The CDR3 DNA follows: TGTGCCAGCAGCTTCCCCGACCCTGGGCCCTACGAGCAGTACTTC. It specifies CASSFPDPGPYEQYF.

The table lists this clone with a few counts. The rearrangement links TRBV6-5 to TRBJ2-1; 9 bases line up with TRBD1. This CDR3 contains 14 residues. In germline, CDR1 is MNHEY, CDR2 SVGAGI. J gave up 6 bases and V 8 bases, and 8 bases lay outside the gene matches. This chain's CDR3 is CASGWDRESNEQFF. The CDR3, as DNA: TGTGCCAGCGGGTGGGACAGGGAAAGCAATGAGCAGTTCTTC.

This clone showed up just a few times. The chain joins TRBV30 to TRBJ2-5; 12 bases agree with TRBD2. The CDR3 spans 15 residues. Looked up from germline, CDR1 is GTSNPN and CDR2 is SVGIG (reference sequence). J lost 7 bases, V lost 2 bases, and 8 bases had no gene match. CDR3 coding DNA: TGTGCCTGGAGTTGGACTAGCGGGAACTTTAGGACCCAGTACTTC. It encodes CAWSWTSGNFRTQYF.

A few counts support this clone. V and J are TRBV4-3 and TRBJ1-2; 10 bases are a match to TRBD1. The germline gives CDR1 LGHNA, CDR2 YSLEER. This CDR3 comprises 15 residues. J gave up 7 bases and V 3 bases, and 8 bases lay outside the gene matches. The CDR3: CASSQEWGQGLGYTF. In DNA form, the CDR3 reads TGCGCCAGCAGCCAGGAATGGGGACAGGGGCTTGGCTACACCTTC.

The V gene is TRBV27, the J gene TRBJ1-2, with TRBD1 identical over 11 bases. Unmatched junction bases numbered 6, after V lost 5 bases and J lost 4 bases. Germline loops: CDR1 MNHEY, CDR2 SMNVEV (reference sequence). The CDR3 spans 15 residues. CDR3 DNA sequence: TGTGCCAGCAGTGGGACAGGGGGTATCGTCTATGGCTACACCTTC. Protein product: CASSGTGGIVYGYTF.

This sequence joins TRBV28 and TRBJ1-2; D perhaps matches TRBD1 (6 bases). The CDR3 loop spans 15 amino acids. Germline V gene sequence: CDR1 MDHEN, CDR2 SYDVKM. The V end was cut by 3 bases, the J end by 2 bases, with 13 bases between. Written as DNA, the CDR3 is TGTGCCAGCAGTTTGCTGGACAGAAAAAACTATGGCTACACCTTC. Residues: CASSLLDRKNYGYTF.

The V and J genes are TRBV7-9 and TRBJ2-7, with D possibly matching TRBD1 (6 bases). CDR3 length: 16 residues. Trimming took 5 bases from V and 1 from J, leaving 18 bases between them. Germline loops: CDR1 SEHNR, CDR2 FQNEAQ (reference sequence). As DNA, the CDR3 is TGTGCCAGCAGCGCTAGAATCAGGGGCCCATCCTACGAGCAGTACTTC. It codes for CASSARIRGPSYEQYF.

The chain combines TRBV30 with TRBJ2-5, with TRBD2 identical over 10 bases. Trimming cost V 0 bases and J 5 bases; bases outside gene matches: 12. CDR1 and CDR2 from the germline V gene are GTSNPN and SVGIG (reference sequence). The CDR3 totals 17 residues. The DNA for the CDR3 is TGTGCCTGGAGTGTAAAAGAGAGCGGGAGGGCCGGGGAGACCCAGTACTTC. Its translation: CAWSVKESGRAGETQYF.

This clone appeared a few times. V gene TRBV9 combines with J gene TRBJ2-1; D is perhaps TRBD1 (5 bases). In germline, CDR1 is SGDLS, CDR2 YYNGEE. V was pared by 0 bases and J by 5 bases, with 6 bases between. CDR3 length: 13 residues. The CDR3 nucleotides read TGTGCCAGCAGCGTAGACAGGAACAATGAGCAGTTCTTC. This gives the protein CASSVDRNNEQFF.

CDR3 residues: CASSLLLGQGYEQYF. The CDR3 region has the DNA TGCGCCAGCAGCCTGCTCTTGGGACAGGGCTACGAGCAGTACTTC. The rearrangement uses TRBV5-1 and TRBJ2-7; 9 positions agree with TRBD1. The germline V gene encodes CDR1 SGHRS and CDR2 YFSETQ. V was clipped by 4 bases and J by 3 bases; unmatched bases: 8. The CDR3 is made up of 15 amino acids.

This clone turned up a few times. This chain connects TRBV5-1 to TRBJ1-1; D call uncertain. V lost 3 bases and J 1 base, leaving 10 bases between the germline ends. The germline gives CDR1 SGHRS, CDR2 YFSETQ. CDR3 length equals 14 residues. CDR3 nucleotides: TGCGCCAGCAGCTCAGACAATCGGAACACTGAAGCTTTCTTT. It is translated as CASSSDNRNTEAFF.

J is TRBJ2-1 and V is TRBV2, with unresolved D. Germline V CDR1 and CDR2: SNHLY, FYNNEI. V lost 1 base and J 4 bases, leaving 5 bases between the germline ends. The CDR3 is 13 residues long. CDR3 in amino acids: CASSEEYYNEQFF. In DNA form, the CDR3 reads TGTGCCAGCAGTGAAGAATATTACAATGAGCAGTTCTTC.